This T cell receptor beta chain is drawn from a study of blood T cell repertoires in COVID-19. Across the study: Sites in the United States, Italy and Spain provided acute and convalescent COVID-19 samples.

Trimming took off 4 bases at V and 0 bases at J, with 10 bases between the two ends. The CDR3 has 14 residues. Per germline, CDR1 GTSNPN and CDR2 SVGIG (reference sequence). Profiling relied on immunoSEQ multiplex PCR, and the TCRdb table lists in-frame clones only, not all of them. The table has around 150,000 clones, approximately 90% seen once. In this sample, this clone turned up once. The sample has other DNA sequences that encode this CDR3 too. The chain is built from TRBV30 and TRBJ2-1; possibly TRBD2 for D (5 bases). Specimen: peripheral blood. The receptor comes from a young man with acute or convalescent COVID-19. CDR3 nucleotides: TGTGCCTGGACCCCCGGAGGCTCCTACAATGAGCAGTTCTTC. Amino acids: CAWTPGGSYNEQFF.